This T cell receptor (beta chain) is from a study of T cell repertoires in cytomegalovirus infection. Turning to the study itself: Shared public TCR beta signatures pointed to both CMV infection and a matching HLA type.

Study-level points and caveats: Dominating the ex vivo response were HLA-C-restricted CMV-specific TCR beta clonotypes.

MiXCR, run by TCRdb on the reads, gives a single entry per CDR3 protein. The sample includes about 530,000 distinct CDR3 sequences, 26% of them seen just once. This clonotype was seen ten or more times. Its antigen remains unknown. The CDR3 has 13 amino acids. Germline V CDR1 and CDR2: SEHNR, FQNEAQ (reference sequence). Trimming left V 3 bases short and J 4 bases short, with 7 bases between. The origin of this receptor is a human donor in good health (CMV status not recorded). Some clones in this sample may be carry-over from other donors' samples. The sequenced material came from PBMCs. The V call is TRBV7-9, the J call TRBJ2-1; D is possibly TRBD1 (5 bases). The CDR3: CASSLTEYNEQFF. CDR3 nucleotides: TGTGCCAGCAGCTTGACAGAATACAATGAGCAGTTCTTC.